One and the same sample provided the 26 T cell receptor beta chains below, sequenced in a study of blood T cells in healthy people across ages. Together with a sample-barcoded 5' primer, a J-beta primer mix was included in a second PCR lasting about 7 to 11 cycles. Each CDR3 protein is one row after TCRdb ran MiXCR on the 5' RACE reads. The data contain roughly 800,000 distinct CDR3 sequences, about 53% of them seen just once; the ten biggest clones take up about two fifths. The sample was blood. The source is an older man in good health.

The rearrangement joins TRBV24-1 to TRBJ2-1, with TRBD2 identical over 7 bases. The CDR3 totals 13 residues. J lost 2 bases, V lost 9 bases, and 3 bases had no gene match. From germline, CDR1 is KGHDR and CDR2 SFDVKD. The CDR3 sequence is CATAGGTYNEQFF. The DNA for the CDR3 is TGTGCCACCGCCGGGGGGACCTACAATGAGCAGTTCTTC.

The V call is TRBV2, the J call TRBJ2-1; 10 nucleotides line up with TRBD2. Per germline, CDR1 SNHLY and CDR2 FYNNEI. Trimming cost V 2 bases and J 4 bases; bases outside gene matches: 5. CDR3 length equals 16 residues. For the CDR3, the DNA is TGTGCCAGCAGTGAAACAGCGGGAGGGCGATACAATGAGCAGTTCTTC. Its protein product is CASSETAGGRYNEQFF.

J is TRBJ2-1 and V is TRBV6-2 or TRBV6-3; D is perhaps TRBD1 or TRBD2 (7 bases each). Germline CDR1 reads MNHEY; CDR2 reads SVGEGT. This CDR3 is built from 17 residues. V was cut by 4 bases and J by 5 bases, with 21 bases left in between. This chain's CDR3 is CASSSSKNRGGDNEQFF. The CDR3 DNA is TGTGCCAGCAGTTCTTCTAAAAACAGGGGAGGGGACAATGAGCAGTTCTTC.

This clonotype has at least ten counts. Germline is not matched at one junction end, which may reflect a read error. The V call is TRBV5-1, the J call TRBJ2-7; TRBD2 might be the D (7 bases). CDR1 is SGHRS and CDR2 is YFSETQ in the germline V gene. CDR3 size: 13 residues. The CDR3 DNA follows: TGTGCCAGCAGTTTAGGGGGGGGCTACGAGCAGTACTTC. It codes for CASSLGGGYEQYF. The whole variable domain, remainder taken from reference TRBV5-1 and TRBJ2-7, is KAGVTQTPRYLIKTRGQQVTLSCSPISGHRSVSWYQQTPGQGLQFLFEYFSETQRNKGNFPGRFSGRQFSNSRSEMNVSTLELGDSALYLCASSLGGGYEQYFGPGTRLTVT.

The chain uses TRBV5-1 and TRBJ2-1; D may match TRBD1 or TRBD2 (5 bases each). V lost 5 bases and J lost 9, with 18 bases in between. The CDR3 totals 14 residues. Per the germline V gene, CDR1 is SGHRS and CDR2 is YFSETQ. The DNA for the CDR3 is TGCGCCAGCAGAAACCGGGACGACTTCGGTGAGCAGTTCTTC. Amino acids: CASRNRDDFGEQFF.

In DNA, the CDR3 is TGTGCCAGCACCCCCCTAGGGGGGACACGGGACAGGGCCTTAAATCAGCCCCAGCATTTT. Protein: CASTPLGGTRDRALNQPQHF. The rearrangement links TRBV5-4 to TRBJ1-5; 9 nucleotides align to TRBD1. CDR1 and CDR2 (germline): SGHNT, YYREEE (reference sequence). After removal of 6 bases from V and 4 bases from J, the junction contained 23 bases not matched to a gene. This CDR3 comprises 20 residues.

This clonotype was seen only a few times. The V call is TRBV5-6, the J call TRBJ1-2; 8 bases agree with TRBD1. The CDR3 totals 16 residues. V lost 0 bases to trimming and J lost 4 bases; unmatched junction nucleotides: 8. Germline V gene sequence: CDR1 SGHDT, CDR2 YYEEEE. The CDR3 protein is CASSLVGRQGTYGYTF. CDR3 coding DNA: TGTGCCAGCAGCTTGGTGGGCCGACAGGGGACCTATGGCTACACCTTC.

The V and J genes are TRBV28 and TRBJ2-1, with 7 bases aligning to TRBD2. V lost 0 bases, J lost 0 bases, and 5 bases stayed unmatched. The CDR3 spans 17 residues. Germline V gene lookup returns CDR1 MDHEN and CDR2 SYDVKM. CDR3 loop: CASSLWMAGDSYNEQFF. DNA of the CDR3: TGTGCCAGCAGTTTATGGATGGCGGGAGACTCCTACAATGAGCAGTTCTTC.

This clonotype was counted a few times. The gene calls are TRBV27 and TRBJ2-1, with TRBD2 matching over 10 bases. Unmatched junction bases numbered 1, after V lost 4 bases and J lost 4 bases. The CDR3 has 14 residues. Germline CDR1 MNHEY, CDR2 SMNVEV (reference sequence). CDR3 DNA sequence: TGTGCCAGCAGTTCTAGCGGGAGATACAATGAGCAGTTCTTC. It specifies CASSSSGRYNEQFF.

The gene calls are TRBV27 and TRBJ2-5; 7 positions match TRBD2. The J call is doubtful: the DNA matches TRBJ2-7 better. The length of the CDR3 is 15 residues. Germline lookup yields CDR1 MNHEY and CDR2 SMNVEV (reference sequence). The CDR3 sequence is CASSSGLVRPGEQYF. CDR3 in DNA: TGTGCCAGCAGTTCAGGACTAGTCAGGCCAGGCGAGCAGTACTTC.

The chain links TRBV9 to TRBJ1-6, with a possible D match to TRBD1 (5 bases). The CDR3 is 16 residues long. Trimming removed 0 bases at V and 8 bases at J, with 15 bases between. The germline V gene encodes CDR1 SGDLS and CDR2 YYNGEE. Here the CDR3 reads CASSVEASGHDSPLHF. In nucleotides, the CDR3 is TGTGCCAGCAGCGTAGAGGCGTCGGGGCATGATTCACCCCTCCACTTT.

V and J are TRBV5-1 and TRBJ1-1; 12 nucleotides match TRBD1. V lost 2 bases to trimming and J lost 0 bases; unmatched junction nucleotides: 2. The CDR3 runs to 16 residues. Germline V CDR1 and CDR2: SGHRS, YFSETQ. As DNA, the CDR3 is TGCGCCAGCAGCTTTGGGACAGGGGGCCTGAACACTGAAGCTTTCTTT. It encodes CASSFGTGGLNTEAFF.

V usage is TRBV9 and J usage is TRBJ1-2; 7 bases map to TRBD1. V shed 3 bases, J shed 0 bases, and the junction held 5 bases outside the gene matches. Per the germline V gene, CDR1 is SGDLS and CDR2 is YYNGEE. The CDR3 contains 15 residues. This chain's CDR3 is CASSEQGTPNYGYTF. CDR3 DNA: TGTGCCAGCAGCGAACAGGGGACCCCTAACTATGGCTACACCTTC.

The J gene is TRBJ1-2, the V gene TRBV7-9; D remains ambiguous. In germline, CDR1 is SEHNR, CDR2 FQNEAQ (reference sequence). The CDR3 has 14 amino acids. Trimming left V 1 base short and J 8 bases short, with 14 bases between. The CDR3, as DNA: TGTGCCAGCAGCTTAGGGGCGGCCTTTGAGGGCTACACCTTC. Encoded protein: CASSLGAAFEGYTF.

The chain uses TRBV9 and TRBJ2-1; D remains ambiguous. V was cut by 0 bases and J by 5 bases, with 6 bases left in between. Germline loops: CDR1 SGDLS, CDR2 YYNGEE. This CDR3 is 13 amino acids long. The CDR3 DNA follows: TGTGCCAGCAGCGTAGCTCTTCACAATGAGCAGTTCTTC. It translates to CASSVALHNEQFF.

This clonotype was observed a handful of times. The chain recombines TRBV5-1 with TRBJ2-1; unclear D gene. The CDR3 spans 15 residues. Trimming shortened V by 6 bases and J by 0 bases, and 13 bases separated the two germline ends. Germline V gene sequence: CDR1 SGHRS, CDR2 YFSETQ. In DNA form, the CDR3 reads TGCGCCAGCACCCGGGTTCCAAGCTCCTACAATGAGCAGTTCTTC. This translates into CASTRVPSSYNEQFF. The complete variable domain, with remaining parts taken from reference TRBV5-1 and TRBJ2-1, reads KAGVTQTPRYLIKTRGQQVTLSCSPISGHRSVSWYQQTPGQGLQFLFEYFSETQRNKGNFPGRFSGRQFSNSRSEMNVSTLELGDSALYLCASTRVPSSYNEQFFGPGTRLTVL.

V is TRBV9 and J is TRBJ2-4; 9 nucleotides agree with TRBD1. After removal of 4 bases from V and 8 bases from J, the junction contained 4 bases not matched to a gene. CDR3 size: 13 residues. Germline loops: CDR1 SGDLS, CDR2 YYNGEE. This chain's CDR3 is CASSPGQGDIQYF. The CDR3 coding sequence is TGTGCCAGCAGCCCGGGACAGGGAGACATTCAGTACTTC.

The rearrangement joins TRBV6-2 or TRBV6-3 to TRBJ2-1, with 10 bases fitting TRBD2. This CDR3 region has 17 residues. Trimming removed 5 bases from V and 8 bases from J; junction bases left unmatched: 15. Per germline, CDR1 MNHEY and CDR2 SVGEGT. CDR3: CASSPPTSGSRGDEQFF. The DNA for the CDR3 is TGTGCCAGCAGTCCCCCGACTAGCGGGTCACGAGGCGATGAGCAGTTCTTC.

The rearrangement links TRBV7-3 to TRBJ2-7; either TRBD1 or TRBD2 may fit D (5 bases each). Germline assignment: CDR1 SGHTA and CDR2 FQGTGA. The CDR3 contains 17 residues. V lost 0 bases and J 5 bases, leaving 20 bases between the germline ends. For the CDR3, the DNA is TGTGCCAGCAGCTTAACGGGTCCTTCCCGGGGCAGGGACGAGCAGTACTTC. Translating it yields CASSLTGPSRGRDEQYF.

The chain carries TRBV6-8 and TRBJ1-5; possible D gene TRBD1, 6 bases. The germline V gene has CDR1 MNHGY and CDR2 SAAAGT. The CDR3 is 16 residues long. Trimming stripped 11 bases from V and 0 bases from J, with 20 bases between. The CDR3 nucleotides read TGTGCCCTCGGACAGAGAGTTACTTATAGCAATCAGCCCCAGCATTTT. This encodes CALGQRVTYSNQPQHF.

This clonotype was picked up a small number of times. V is TRBV29-1 and J is TRBJ2-5; D gene unclear. The CDR3 consists of 12 residues. V was cut by 7 bases and J by 0 bases, with 9 bases left in between. CDR1 and CDR2 from the germline V gene are SQVTM and ANQGSEA. DNA for the CDR3: TGCAGCGCCGTCACAGACCAAGAGACCCAGTACTTC. Its translation: CSAVTDQETQYF.

This chain joins TRBV6-1 and TRBJ1-5; TRBD1 aligns across 9 bases. After removal of 6 bases from V and 4 bases from J, the junction contained 7 bases not matched to a gene. Germline-derived CDR1 and CDR2 are MNHNS and SASEGT. The CDR3 is made up of 15 amino acids. The CDR3 region is CASSYTTGGNQPQHF. CDR3 sequence (DNA): TGTGCCAGCAGCTATACGACAGGGGGGAATCAGCCCCAGCATTTT.

This clonotype was counted a few times. The chain joins TRBV29-1 to TRBJ1-2; D gene ambiguous. Trimming cost V 7 bases and J 3 bases, with 15 bases left between them. This CDR3 contains 13 residues. The germline V gene encodes CDR1 SQVTM and CDR2 ANQGSEA. The CDR3 nucleotides are TGCAGCGCCGAAATGAGAGGGTACTATGGCTACACCTTC. This encodes CSAEMRGYYGYTF.

This clonotype was picked up a small number of times. The chain is built from TRBV10-3 and TRBJ2-3; D call uncertain. Trimming cost V 10 bases and J 5 bases, with 10 bases left between them. Germline V gives CDR1 ENHRY, CDR2 SYGVKD. The CDR3 length is 11 residues. This CDR3 is CATRAGDTQYF. For the CDR3, the DNA is TGTGCCACCAGAGCCGGAGATACGCAGTATTTT.

V and J are TRBV28 and TRBJ2-6; the D is unclear. With 1 base removed from V and 7 bases from J, the gap between germline ends came to 8 bases. Germline V gene data show CDR1 as MDHEN and CDR2 as SYDVKM. The CDR3 has 14 amino acids. For the CDR3, the DNA is TGTGCCAGCAGTTTATTGGAGACCGCCAACGTCCTGACTTTC. Protein product: CASSLLETANVLTF.

As regards this clonotype: A read error is possible here, since a much larger clone lies one base away. CDR3 amino acids: CASSSRAEKPFF. CDR3 coding DNA: TGTGCCAGCAGCTCAAGAGCGGAAAAACCGTTTTTT. The chain has TRBV28 and TRBJ1-4; no firm D call. The CDR3 is 12 amino acids. Germline V gene data show CDR1 as MDHEN and CDR2 as SYDVKM.